The rows below give T cell receptor beta chains drawn from one sample of a study of beta chain features in type 1 diabetes. Assay: immunoSEQ multiplex PCR; the TCRdb copy retains only in-frame clones and omits some. The table records around 500,000 clones, approximately 10% of them present only once. Sequenced: naive CD4+ T cells from blood. The receptors derive from a young woman in good health. The CDR3 runs from the conserved cysteine through the conserved F or W. The D gene is left open where the match is weak. Part of the rows lack a size; the others show once, few, many or a class for expanded clones.

v_gene: TRBV4-3
d_gene: .
j_gene: TRBJ2-3
abundance: few
CDR3aa: CASSQGPRDDTQYF
CDR3nt: TGCGCCAGCAGCCAAGGTCCCCGGGACGATACGCAGTATTTT

v_gene: TRBV27
d_gene: .
j_gene: TRBJ1-4
abundance: .
CDR3aa: CATSFRGTGEKLFF
CDR3nt: TGTGCCACCTCGTTTAGAGGTACGGGGGAAAAACTGTTTTTT

v_gene: TRBV9
d_gene: TRBD2
j_gene: TRBJ2-1
abundance: .
CDR3aa: CASSRTSGTYNEQFF
CDR3nt: TGTGCCAGCAGCCGGACTAGCGGTACTTACAATGAGCAGTTCTTC

v_gene: TRBV7-2
d_gene: .
j_gene: TRBJ2-2
abundance: few
CDR3aa: CASSPVIGELFF
CDR3nt: TGTGCCAGCAGTCCCGTTATCGGGGAGCTGTTTTTT

v_gene: TRBV28
d_gene: TRBD1
j_gene: TRBJ2-5
abundance: few
CDR3aa: CASNPGQEETQYF
CDR3nt: TGTGCCAGCAACCCCGGACAGGAAGAGACCCAGTACTTC

v_gene: TRBV7-9
d_gene: .
j_gene: TRBJ2-5
abundance: few
CDR3aa: CASSLVGSRGQETQYF
CDR3nt: TGTGCCAGCAGCTTAGTTGGAAGTAGAGGGCAAGAGACCCAGTACTTC

v_gene: TRBV4-2
d_gene: .
j_gene: TRBJ2-2
abundance: few
CDR3aa: CASSHYNGELFF
CDR3nt: TGTGCCAGCAGCCACTACAACGGGGAGCTGTTTTTT

v_gene: TRBV28
d_gene: .
j_gene: TRBJ2-5
abundance: few
CDR3aa: CASSLSMGRETQYF
CDR3nt: TGTGCCAGCAGTTTATCAATGGGTAGGGAGACCCAGTACTTC

v_gene: TRBV5-1
d_gene: .
j_gene: TRBJ2-5
abundance: .
CDR3aa: CASSLVLEGETQYF
CDR3nt: TGCGCCAGCAGCTTGGTCCTAGAGGGTGAGACCCAGTACTTC

v_gene: TRBV7-3
d_gene: .
j_gene: TRBJ2-6
abundance: few
CDR3aa: CASSLSISGANVLTF
CDR3nt: TGTGCCAGCAGCTTAAGTATCTCTGGGGCCAACGTCCTGACTTTC

v_gene: TRBV30
d_gene: .
j_gene: TRBJ2-3
abundance: .
CDR3aa: CAWSVKGGSEDTQYF
CDR3nt: TGTGCCTGGAGTGTCAAGGGGGGCAGTGAGGATACGCAGTATTTT

v_gene: TRBV28
d_gene: .
j_gene: TRBJ1-1
abundance: .
CDR3aa: CASRAGTTEAFF
CDR3nt: TGTGCCAGCCGTGCTGGGACCACTGAAGCTTTCTTT

v_gene: TRBV7-2
d_gene: TRBD1
j_gene: TRBJ2-5
abundance: few
CDR3aa: CASSRAGGETQYF
CDR3nt: TGTGCCAGCAGCCGAGCAGGGGGAGAGACCCAGTACTTC

v_gene: TRBV6-5
d_gene: .
j_gene: TRBJ2-1
abundance: .
CDR3aa: CASSSSQGGSYNEQFF
CDR3nt: TGTGCCAGCAGTTCATCCCAGGGGGGCTCCTACAATGAGCAGTTCTTC

v_gene: TRBV1
d_gene: .
j_gene: TRBJ2-7
abundance: .
CDR3aa: CTSSRGAGREHYEQYF
CDR3nt: TGCACCAGCAGCCGCGGAGCTGGGAGGGAGCACTACGAGCAGTACTTC

v_gene: TRBV20-1
d_gene: .
j_gene: TRBJ2-3
abundance: .
CDR3aa: CSARWSDTQYF
CDR3nt: TGCAGTGCTAGATGGTCCGATACGCAGTATTTT

v_gene: TRBV29-1
d_gene: .
j_gene: TRBJ1-2
abundance: .
CDR3aa: CSVEGRRGLIYGYTF
CDR3nt: TGCAGCGTTGAAGGTCGCCGCGGTCTCATTTATGGCTACACCTTC

v_gene: TRBV20-1
d_gene: .
j_gene: TRBJ2-1
abundance: few
CDR3aa: CSARVLNEQFF
CDR3nt: TGCAGTGCTAGAGTCCTCAATGAGCAGTTCTTC

v_gene: TRBV4-3
d_gene: .
j_gene: TRBJ1-1
abundance: .
CDR3aa: CASSLSSGDTEAFF
CDR3nt: TGCGCCAGCAGCCTCTCTTCCGGGGATACTGAAGCTTTCTTT

v_gene: TRBV20-1
d_gene: .
j_gene: TRBJ2-2
abundance: .
CDR3aa: CSALEAGELFF
CDR3nt: TGCAGTGCTTTAGAAGCCGGGGAGCTGTTTTTT

v_gene: TRBV5-1
d_gene: .
j_gene: TRBJ2-2
abundance: .
CDR3aa: CASSLLITGELFF
CDR3nt: TGCGCCAGCAGCTTGCTAATCACCGGGGAGCTGTTTTTT

v_gene: TRBV14
d_gene: TRBD1
j_gene: TRBJ2-7
abundance: many
CDR3aa: CASRRDREQYF
CDR3nt: TGTGCCAGCAGAAGGGACAGGGAGCAGTACTTC

v_gene: TRBV30
d_gene: .
j_gene: TRBJ2-3
abundance: few
CDR3aa: CAWSVGKGGDTQYF
CDR3nt: TGTGCCTGGAGTGTCGGCAAAGGTGGGGATACGCAGTATTTT

v_gene: TRBV29-1
d_gene: .
j_gene: TRBJ2-7
abundance: many
CDR3aa: CSAKDSIYEQYF
CDR3nt: TGCAGCGCTAAGGACAGCATCTACGAGCAGTACTTC

v_gene: TRBV28
d_gene: .
j_gene: TRBJ2-4
abundance: many
CDR3aa: CAASTSPSDREYF
CDR3nt: TGTGCCGCCAGCACGTCACCTTCGGACAGAGAGTACTTC

v_gene: TRBV5-1
d_gene: .
j_gene: TRBJ2-3
abundance: .
CDR3aa: CASSLGADTQYF
CDR3nt: TGCGCCAGCAGCTTGGGGGCAGATACGCAGTATTTT

v_gene: TRBV4-1
d_gene: TRBD2
j_gene: TRBJ2-3
abundance: .
CDR3aa: CASSQERGGDTQYF
CDR3nt: TGCGCCAGCAGCCAAGAACGGGGAGGGGATACGCAGTATTTT